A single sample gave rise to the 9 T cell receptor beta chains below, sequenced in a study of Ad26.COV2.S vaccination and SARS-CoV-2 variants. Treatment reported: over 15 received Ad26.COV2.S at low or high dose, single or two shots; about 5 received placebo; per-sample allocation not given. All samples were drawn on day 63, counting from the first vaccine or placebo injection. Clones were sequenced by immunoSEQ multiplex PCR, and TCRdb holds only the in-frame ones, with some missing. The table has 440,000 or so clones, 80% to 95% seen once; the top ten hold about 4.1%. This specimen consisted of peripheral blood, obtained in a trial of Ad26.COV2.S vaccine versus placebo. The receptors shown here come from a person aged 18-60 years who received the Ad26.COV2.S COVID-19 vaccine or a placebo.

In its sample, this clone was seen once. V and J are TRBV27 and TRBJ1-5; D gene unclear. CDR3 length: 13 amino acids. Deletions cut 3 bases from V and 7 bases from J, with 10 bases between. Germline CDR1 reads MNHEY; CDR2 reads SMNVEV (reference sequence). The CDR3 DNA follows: TGTGCCAGCAGTTTTATGGCAAGGCAGCCCCAGCATTTT. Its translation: CASSFMARQPQHF.

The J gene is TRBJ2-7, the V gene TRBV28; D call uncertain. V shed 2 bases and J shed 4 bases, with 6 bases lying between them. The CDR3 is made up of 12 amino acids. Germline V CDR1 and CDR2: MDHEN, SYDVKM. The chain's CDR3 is CASSLTAYEQYF. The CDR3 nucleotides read TGTGCCAGCAGTTTAACGGCTTACGAGCAGTACTTC.

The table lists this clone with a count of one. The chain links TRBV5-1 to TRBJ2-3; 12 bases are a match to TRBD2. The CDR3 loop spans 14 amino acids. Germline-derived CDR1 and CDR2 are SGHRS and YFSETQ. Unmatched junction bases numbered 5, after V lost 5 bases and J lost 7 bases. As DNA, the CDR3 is TGCGCCAGCAGGGAGACTAGCGGGAGAAATACGCAGTATTTT. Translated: CASRETSGRNTQYF.

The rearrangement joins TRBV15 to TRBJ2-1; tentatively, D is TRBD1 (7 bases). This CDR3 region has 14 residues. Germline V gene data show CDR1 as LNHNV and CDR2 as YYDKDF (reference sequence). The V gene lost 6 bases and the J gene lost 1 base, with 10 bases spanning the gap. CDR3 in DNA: TGTGCCACCAGTCCAGGGGGGTCCTACAATGAGCAGTTCTTC. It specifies CATSPGGSYNEQFF. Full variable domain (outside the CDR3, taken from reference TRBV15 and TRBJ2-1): DAMVIQNPRYQVTQFGKPVTLSCSQTLNHNVMYWYQQKSSQAPKLLFHYYDKDFNNEADTPDNFQSRRPNTSFCFLDIRSPGLGDTAMYLCATSPGGSYNEQFFGPGTRLTVL.

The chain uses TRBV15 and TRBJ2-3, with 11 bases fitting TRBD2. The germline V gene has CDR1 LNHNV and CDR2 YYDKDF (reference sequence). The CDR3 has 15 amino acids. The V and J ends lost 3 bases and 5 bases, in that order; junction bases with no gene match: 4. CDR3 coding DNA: TGTGCCACCAGCAGTCGGCTAGCGGGAGGAGATACGCAGTATTTT. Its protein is CATSSRLAGGDTQYF.

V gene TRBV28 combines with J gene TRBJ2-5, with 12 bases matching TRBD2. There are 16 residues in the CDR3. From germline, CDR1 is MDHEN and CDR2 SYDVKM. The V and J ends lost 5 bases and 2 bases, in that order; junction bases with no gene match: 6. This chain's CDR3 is CASSPWTSGNQETQYF. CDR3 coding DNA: TGTGCCAGCAGTCCCTGGACTAGCGGGAATCAAGAGACCCAGTACTTC.

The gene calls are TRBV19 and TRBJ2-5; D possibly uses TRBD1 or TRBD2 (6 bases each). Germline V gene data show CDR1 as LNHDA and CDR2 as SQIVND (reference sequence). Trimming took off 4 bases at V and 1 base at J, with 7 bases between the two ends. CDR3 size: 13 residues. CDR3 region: CASSKGGQETQYF. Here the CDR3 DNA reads TGTGCCAGTAGTAAGGGGGGCCAAGAGACCCAGTACTTC. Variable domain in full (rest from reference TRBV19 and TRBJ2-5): DGGITQSPKYLFRKEGQNVTLSCEQNLNHDAMYWYRQDPGQGLRLIYYSQIVNDFQKGDIAEGYSVSREKKESFPLTVTSAQKNPTAFYLCASSKGGQETQYFGPGTRLLVL.

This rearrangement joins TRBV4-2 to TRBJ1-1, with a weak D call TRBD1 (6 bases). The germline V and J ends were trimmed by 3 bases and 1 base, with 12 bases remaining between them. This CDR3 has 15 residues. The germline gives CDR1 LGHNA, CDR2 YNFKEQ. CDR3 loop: CASSQLQGRNTEAFF. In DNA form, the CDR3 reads TGTGCCAGCAGCCAGCTTCAGGGGCGGAACACTGAAGCTTTCTTT.

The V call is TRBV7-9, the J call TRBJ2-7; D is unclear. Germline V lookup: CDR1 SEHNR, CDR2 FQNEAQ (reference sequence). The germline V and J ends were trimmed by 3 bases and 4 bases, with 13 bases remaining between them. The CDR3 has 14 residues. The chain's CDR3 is CASSFLGQEYEQYF. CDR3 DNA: TGTGCCAGCAGCTTCCTAGGGCAGGAGTACGAGCAGTACTTC.